This T cell receptor beta chain was sequenced in a study of blood T cell repertoires in COVID-19. On the study more broadly: T cells, B-cell-depleted T cells, or PBMCs supplied cDNA or gDNA.

Original analysis: Cell counts per sample came from amplifying reference gene primers. Libraries were prepared by immunoSEQ multiplex PCR; TCRdb keeps only in-frame clonotypes and omits some of them. That table furnishes V, J and clone size, whereas the DNA furnished D and trimming. The sample contains 140,000 to 150,000 clones, approximately 89% of which appear only once. As to this clone: Additional DNA sequences in this sample encode the identical CDR3.

Unmatched junction bases numbered 1, after V lost 0 bases and J lost 3 bases. The CDR3 is made up of 14 amino acids. Germline V gene sequence: CDR1 SGHRS, CDR2 YFSETQ. This receptor was identified in a human donor in a cohort sampled during active COVID-19. Specimen: peripheral blood. This sequence joins TRBV5-1 and TRBJ1-1, with 8 bases aligning to TRBD1. CDR3 loop: CASSLDRGDTEAFF. CDR3 bases: TGCGCCAGCAGCTTGGACAGGGGGGACACTGAAGCTTTCTTT.